The entry below describes one T cell receptor (beta chain). This sample was included in a study of shared clonotypes between healthy human individuals. Study as a whole: Each donor had three CD4 naive, three CD4 memory, two CD8 naive and one CD8 memory plate.

Trimming removed 3 bases from V and 5 bases from J; junction bases left unmatched: 9. The CDR3 loop spans 17 amino acids. Germline lookup yields CDR1 SGHRS and CDR2 YFSETQ. The assay ran at deep level. Sequencing used immunoSEQ multiplex PCR; TCRdb keeps in-frame clones, though not all of them. The table lists some 380,000 clones, 90% to 98% of them singletons. CD8 memory was a combination that joined CD45RO+ cells with CCR7-negative CD45RA+ TemRA cells. The chain recombines TRBV5-1 with TRBJ2-2; 11 bases fit TRBD2. Sequencing input: memory CD8+ T cells sorted from blood. The subset was: CD45RO+ cells pooled with CCR7-negative TemRA cells. The source of this sequence is a man aged 30 to 45 in good health. CDR3 sequence (DNA): TGCGCCAGCAGCTCCGGGACTAGCGGCTTTAGTACCGGGGAGCTGTTTTTT. Translation: CASSSGTSGFSTGELFF. The variable domain in full, completed from reference TRBV5-1 and TRBJ2-2, reads KAGVTQTPRYLIKTRGQQVTLSCSPISGHRSVSWYQQTPGQGLQFLFEYFSETQRNKGNFPGRFSGRQFSNSRSEMNVSTLELGDSALYLCASSSGTSGFSTGELFFGEGSRLTVL.